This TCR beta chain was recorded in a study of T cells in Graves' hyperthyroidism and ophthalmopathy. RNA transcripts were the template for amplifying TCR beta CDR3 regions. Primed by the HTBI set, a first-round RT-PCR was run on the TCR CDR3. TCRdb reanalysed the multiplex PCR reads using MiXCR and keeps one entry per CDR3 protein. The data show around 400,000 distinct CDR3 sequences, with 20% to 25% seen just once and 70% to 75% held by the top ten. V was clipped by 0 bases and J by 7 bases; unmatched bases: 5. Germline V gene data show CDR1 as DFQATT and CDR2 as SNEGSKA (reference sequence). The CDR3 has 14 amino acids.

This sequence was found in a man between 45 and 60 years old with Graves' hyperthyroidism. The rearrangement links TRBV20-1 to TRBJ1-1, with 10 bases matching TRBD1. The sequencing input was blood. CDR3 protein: CSARDGQGGDEAFF. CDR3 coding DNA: TGCAGTGCTAGAGATGGACAGGGGGGTGATGAAGCTTTCTTT.